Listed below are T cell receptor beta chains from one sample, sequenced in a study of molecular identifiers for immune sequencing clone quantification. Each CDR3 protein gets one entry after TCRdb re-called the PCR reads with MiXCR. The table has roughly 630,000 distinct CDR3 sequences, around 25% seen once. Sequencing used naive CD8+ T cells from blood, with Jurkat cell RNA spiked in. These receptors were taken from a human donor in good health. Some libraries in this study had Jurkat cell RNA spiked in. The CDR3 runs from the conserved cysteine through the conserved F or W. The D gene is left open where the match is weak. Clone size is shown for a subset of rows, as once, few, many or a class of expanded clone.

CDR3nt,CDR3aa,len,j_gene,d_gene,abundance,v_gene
TGTGCCAGCAGTTACGAAGGTGCTACTAGCGGGGGGTGGGGGTCCTACGAGCAGTACTTC,CASSYEGATSGGWGSYEQYF,20,TRBJ2-7,TRBD2,.,TRBV6-5
TGTGCCAGCAGCCAAGATCAGGGGCTCTCTGGAAACACCATATATTTT,CASSQDQGLSGNTIYF,16,TRBJ1-3,.,few,TRBV14
TGCAGCGTTGAGGGCTCCCCCACTGAAGCTTTCTTT,CSVEGSPTEAFF,12,TRBJ1-1,.,many,TRBV29-1
TGCGCCAGCAGCCATACTAATGAAAAACTGTTTTTT,CASSHTNEKLFF,12,TRBJ1-4,.,.,TRBV4-1
TGTGCCAGCAGTTACTCCCTCGTACACAGGGAAGAGACCCAGTACTTC,CASSYSLVHREETQYF,16,TRBJ2-5,.,.,TRBV6-5
TGTGCCAGTGGACGGGCCTCTGGGGCCAACGTCCTGACTTTC,CASGRASGANVLTF,14,TRBJ2-6,.,.,TRBV30
TGTGCCAGCAGCGTCGACGCGAGACTCCAAGAGACCCAGTACTTC,CASSVDARLQETQYF,15,TRBJ2-5,.,many,TRBV7-8
TGTGCCAGCAGCTTGGGGGGCCGCTTGGATTTCGTTTCACCCCTCCACTTT,CASSLGGRLDFVSPLHF,17,TRBJ1-6,.,.,TRBV7-3
TGTGCCAGCATGGCCGGGGAGCTGTTTTTT,CASMAGELFF,10,TRBJ2-2,.,many,TRBV28
TGCGCCAGCAGCCAAGATTGGGACAGGAACTACGAGCAGTACTTC,CASSQDWDRNYEQYF,15,TRBJ2-7,TRBD1,.,TRBV4-3
TGTGCCTGGAGTATAGCGGGAGTGGGAGAGCAGTACTTC,CAWSIAGVGEQYF,13,TRBJ2-7,TRBD2,.,TRBV30
TGTGCCAGCAGTGAATCCGGAGTCCCCCAGTTCTTC,CASSESGVPQFF,12,TRBJ2-1,.,.,TRBV25-1
TGTGCCTGGCGGGGACAGGGGGCCTACGAGCAGTACTTC,CAWRGQGAYEQYF,13,TRBJ2-7,TRBD1,many,TRBV30
TGTGCCAGCAGTTTAGAGGCGGGACTAGCGGGAGGTAGCAATGAGCAGTTCTTC,CASSLEAGLAGGSNEQFF,18,TRBJ2-1,TRBD2,.,TRBV12-3/TRBV12-4
TGTGCCAGCAGTCGACTAGCGGTGTACAATGAGCAGTTCTTC,CASSRLAVYNEQFF,14,TRBJ2-1,TRBD2,few,TRBV6-2/TRBV6-3
TGTGCCAGCAGAGAGCAGGGTGTGGGCGAGGTACCTGAATATCAAGAGACCCAGTACTTC,CASREQGVGEVPEYQETQYF,20,TRBJ2-5,.,few,TRBV13
TGTGCCAGCAGCTTGGAGGCGGGGGGCCGCACCTACACAGATACGCAGTATTTT,CASSLEAGGRTYTDTQYF,18,TRBJ2-3,TRBD2,.,TRBV5-7
TGTGCCTACGACTTAATTCTCGATACGCAGTATTTT,CAYDLILDTQYF,12,TRBJ2-3,.,many,TRBV7-9
TGTGCCAGCAGCCCCATGACAGATACGCAGTATTTT,CASSPMTDTQYF,12,TRBJ2-3,.,many,TRBV7-2
TGCGCCAGCAGCCAAGAGCAGGGAGCGGGATTACTCTACGAGCAGTACTTC,CASSQEQGAGLLYEQYF,17,TRBJ2-7,TRBD2,few,TRBV4-1
TGTGCCAGCAGCTTGGAGGGGGGAGGTGCAACTAATGAAAAACTGTTTTTT,CASSLEGGGATNEKLFF,17,TRBJ1-4,.,few,TRBV5-4
TGTGCCAGCAGCTTATCCGGGGGGAACTCCTACAATGAGCAGTTCTTC,CASSLSGGNSYNEQFF,16,TRBJ2-1,TRBD2,few,TRBV7-2
TGTGCCAGCAGTTACACGACAGGGGGGGTCGACGAGCAGTACTTC,CASSYTTGGVDEQYF,15,TRBJ2-7,TRBD1,few,TRBV6-6
.,CASSFGAGVGEQYF,14,TRBJ2-7,.,many,TRBV7-2
TGCGCCAGCAGCCAAGATCGCGGGGGAGCGGTGACCGGGGAGCTGTTTTTT,CASSQDRGGAVTGELFF,17,TRBJ2-2,TRBD2,.,TRBV4-3
TGTGCCAGCAGTGTATCGAGGGGGGGCGACGAGCAGCACTTC,CASSVSRGGDEQHF,14,TRBJ2-7,.,.,TRBV2
TGTGCCAGTAGTATAGGTAGCGGGGCCTACAATGAGCAGTTCTTC,CASSIGSGAYNEQFF,15,TRBJ2-1,TRBD2,few,TRBV19
TGCAGTGCTAGAGCGGGACTAGCCTACTCCGGGGAGCTGTTTTTT,CSARAGLAYSGELFF,15,TRBJ2-2,TRBD2,.,TRBV20-1
TGCAGCGTCCCTCGGGACTTCTCGGAGACCCAGTACTTC,CSVPRDFSETQYF,13,TRBJ2-5,.,few,TRBV29-1
TGTGCCAGCAGGTGGAGCGGGGGGGCCAAAAACATTCAGTACTTC,CASRWSGGAKNIQYF,15,TRBJ2-4,TRBD2,many,TRBV12-3/TRBV12-4
TGTGCCAGCAGTCCAGGGGACAGGGGTTATCATGTGAACACTGAAGCTTTCTTT,CASSPGDRGYHVNTEAFF,18,TRBJ1-1,TRBD1,many,TRBV27
TGCAGTGCTAGAGATAGGGCCCTTGGACTAGCGGGCAGCAAAGATACGCAGTATTTT,CSARDRALGLAGSKDTQYF,19,TRBJ2-3,TRBD2,.,TRBV20-1
TGTGCCAGCAGCTCTGGAGCGGCTAGCACAGATACGCAGTATTTT,CASSSGAASTDTQYF,15,TRBJ2-3,.,many,TRBV5-5
TGTGCCAGCAGTTTATTGGGACTAGCGGGGGGGTCGAATGAGCAGTTCTTC,CASSLLGLAGGSNEQFF,17,TRBJ2-1,TRBD2,.,TRBV27
TGCAGTGCTAGAGATCCAGATGAGGACAGAAACTATGGCTACACCTTC,CSARDPDEDRNYGYTF,16,TRBJ1-2,.,.,TRBV20-1
TGTGCCAGCAGTTTGTGGCCGACAGACAACTATGGCTACACCTTC,CASSLWPTDNYGYTF,15,TRBJ1-2,.,.,TRBV28
TGTGCCAGTACCCAGACGGCCGGAAACACCATATATTTT,CASTQTAGNTIYF,13,TRBJ1-3,.,.,TRBV19
TGTGCCACCAGCAGAGATTTTACGGATGAGCAGTTCTTC,CATSRDFTDEQFF,13,TRBJ2-1,.,.,TRBV15
TGTGCCAGTAGTATTGCTTACAGGAATGAGCAGTTCTTC,CASSIAYRNEQFF,13,TRBJ2-1,.,.,TRBV19
TGCGCCAGCAGCCAGAGAGAAGATAGCAATCAGCCCCAGCATTTT,CASSQREDSNQPQHF,15,TRBJ1-5,.,.,TRBV4-1
TGCAGTGCTAGAGATCCGTTAGCGGGAGACCCAGATACGCAGTATTTT,CSARDPLAGDPDTQYF,16,TRBJ2-3,TRBD2,many,TRBV20-1
TGCGCCAGCAGCCAATATCCTAGCTTTGGCACAGATACGCAGTATTTT,CASSQYPSFGTDTQYF,16,TRBJ2-3,.,.,TRBV4-1
TGTGCCAGCGGCGACAGGGGTGGCACAGATACGCAGTATTTT,CASGDRGGTDTQYF,14,TRBJ2-3,TRBD1,.,TRBV7-9
TGTGCCAGCAGCTCCACGGAAGAAACCCTCCCCTACGAGCAGTACTTC,CASSSTEETLPYEQYF,16,TRBJ2-7,.,.,TRBV5-5
TGTGCCACCGGGACTAGCGGGGCCTACGAGCAGTACTTC,CATGTSGAYEQYF,13,TRBJ2-7,TRBD2,many,TRBV27
TGCGCCAGCAGCACCGACAGGGCGAGCAATCAGCCCCAGCATTTT,CASSTDRASNQPQHF,15,TRBJ1-5,TRBD1,.,TRBV2
TGTGCCAGCAGCGCCACTAGTCCCCCCTACAATGAGCAGTTCTTC,CASSATSPPYNEQFF,15,TRBJ2-1,.,many,TRBV7-2
TGCAGTGCTAGAGACCCTGACAGTCTGGGGGGGGACACCGGGGAGCTGTTTTTT,CSARDPDSLGGDTGELFF,18,TRBJ2-2,TRBD2,.,TRBV20-1
TGTGCCAGCAGCCAGGTAGCGGGGGCTATAGATACGCAGTATTTT,CASSQVAGAIDTQYF,15,TRBJ2-3,TRBD2,many,TRBV7-8
TGTGCCAGCAGCGCGGACAGGATTAGCACAGATACGCAGTATTTT,CASSADRISTDTQYF,15,TRBJ2-3,TRBD1,.,TRBV9
TGTGCCAGCAGTCCCGGACAGGGACCTTACTACAATGAGCAGTTCTTC,CASSPGQGPYYNEQFF,16,TRBJ2-1,TRBD1,few,TRBV7-9
TGTGCCAGCAGCTTAGTGACCAGAAGACAGGGACCCTACAATGAGCAGTTCTTC,CASSLVTRRQGPYNEQFF,18,TRBJ2-1,TRBD1,few,TRBV7-2
TGCGCCAGCAGCCAAGAGCTAGCGGGGGGGTTCACAGATACGCAGTATTTT,CASSQELAGGFTDTQYF,17,TRBJ2-3,TRBD2,.,TRBV4-1
TGTGCCAGCAGCAAATTTTGCGCTGGGGAGACTGAAGCTTTCTTT,CASSKFCAGETEAFF,15,TRBJ1-1,.,.,TRBV21-1